The 27 T cell receptor beta chains below all came from one sample that was sequenced in a study of T-cell memory formation after mild COVID-19. TCRdb fed the 5' RACE reads into MiXCR, producing one record per CDR3 protein. The data show a few hundred thousand distinct CDR3 sequences, 20% to 25% seen once. The sequenced material came from PBMCs or a T cell subset sorted from them (not recorded which). The receptors shown here come from a man aged 18 to 35 who had mild COVID-19 (a few samples of this study predate the infection). Cell type and time point are not known.

The chain employs TRBV5-1 and TRBJ2-2; the D is unclear. V was shortened by 3 bases and J by 4 bases, with 7 bases between the two germline ends. The germline gives CDR1 SGHRS, CDR2 YFSETQ. The CDR3 spans 13 residues. CDR3 sequence reads: CASSSSPTGELFF. Written as DNA, the CDR3 is TGCGCCAGCAGCTCTAGTCCCACCGGGGAGCTGTTTTTT.

V and J are TRBV20-1 and TRBJ1-1; D not resolved. The CDR3 has 12 amino acids. Trimming took off 5 bases at V and 4 bases at J, with 11 bases between the two ends. The germline CDR1 and CDR2 sequences are DFQATT and SNEGSKA (reference sequence). The CDR3 sequence is CSAPVGSTEAFF. CDR3 coding DNA: TGCAGTGCTCCCGTCGGGTCCACTGAAGCTTTCTTT.

The genes are TRBV5-6 and TRBJ2-7, with D hard to call. This CDR3 has 14 residues. Trimming took off 2 bases at V and 2 bases at J, with 11 bases between the two ends. Per the germline V gene, CDR1 is SGHDT and CDR2 is YYEEEE. The CDR3 spells CASSFALLPYEQYV. Written as DNA, the CDR3 is TGTGCCAGCAGCTTCGCCCTCCTCCCCTACGAGCAGTACGTC.

The table lists this clonotype with a few counts. V gene TRBV23-1 combines with J gene TRBJ2-1; D not resolved. TRBV23-1 is reported as an ORF; its role is uncertain. The CDR3 loop spans 11 amino acids. The ends were cut back, 4 bases at V and 8 bases at J, with 6 bases in the middle. The CDR3 region is CASSPQDEQFF. Here the CDR3 DNA reads TGCGCCAGCAGTCCCCAGGATGAGCAGTTCTTC.

The chain has TRBV2 and TRBJ1-5, with 8 positions matching TRBD1. The V gene end was trimmed by 6 bases and the J gene end by 4 bases; junction bases not matched to a gene: 17. There are 18 residues in the CDR3. The germline gives CDR1 SNHLY, CDR2 FYNNEI. The CDR3 sequence: CASRVDREKPSANQPQHF. CDR3 in DNA: TGTGCCAGCAGAGTGGACAGGGAGAAACCCTCCGCAAATCAGCCCCAGCATTTT.

This clonotype was observed a few times. The rearrangement uses TRBV11-1 and TRBJ2-1; perhaps D is TRBD1 or TRBD2 (5 bases each). Trimming removed 2 bases from V and 8 bases from J, with 19 bases in between. The CDR3 consists of 16 residues. CDR1 is SGHAT and CDR2 is FQDESV in the germline V gene (reference sequence). The CDR3 sequence is CASSLFGTVRGDEQFF. The DNA of the CDR3 is TGTGCCAGCAGCTTATTTGGGACGGTAAGAGGGGATGAGCAGTTCTTC.

The rearrangement joins TRBV5-6 to TRBJ2-7; tentatively, D is TRBD2 (7 bases). Germline V CDR1 and CDR2: SGHDT, YYEEEE. The V end lost 4 bases, the J end lost 3 bases, and 11 bases lay between the germline ends. The CDR3 runs 13 residues. CDR3 in amino acids: CASSGGDIYEQYF. CDR3 DNA: TGTGCCAGCAGCGGGGGGGACATCTACGAGCAGTACTTC.

This chain connects TRBV7-6 to TRBJ2-1; 11 bases map to TRBD2. The CDR3 contains 17 residues. J was trimmed by 6 bases and V by 5 bases; bases with no gene match: 12. CDR1 is SGHVS, CDR2 FNYEAQ, per germline. The CDR3 region is CASSPRVAGGLLNEQFF. In nucleotides, the CDR3 is TGTGCCAGCAGCCCGAGGGTAGCGGGGGGGCTTCTCAATGAGCAGTTCTTC.

This clonotype was seen many times. The chain joins TRBV11-2 to TRBJ2-1; 12 bases agree with TRBD2. V was clipped by 5 bases and J by 0 bases; unmatched bases: 8. From germline, CDR1 is SGHAT and CDR2 FQNNGV. This CDR3 has 18 amino acids. The CDR3 reads CASSRRTSGGSSYNEQFF. In DNA, the CDR3 is TGTGCCAGCAGCCGCCGCACTAGCGGGGGGAGCTCCTACAATGAGCAGTTCTTC.

The chain has TRBV2 and TRBJ1-5; D remains ambiguous. V lost 7 bases and J lost 4, with 11 bases in between. This CDR3 has 13 amino acids. In germline, CDR1 is SNHLY, CDR2 FYNNEI. CDR3 nucleotides: TGTGCCAGCACCACGGTGGGGAATCAGCCCCAGCATTTT. It is translated as CASTTVGNQPQHF. Drawing the rest from reference TRBV2 and TRBJ1-5, the complete variable domain is EPEVTQTPSHQVTQMGQEVILRCVPISNHLYFYWYRQILGQKVEFLVSFYNNEISEKSEIFDDQFSVERPDGSNFTLKIRSTKLEDSAMYFCASTTVGNQPQHFGDGTRLSIL.

The table lists this clonotype with a few counts. The chain is built from TRBV4-1 and TRBJ1-2, with 9 bases aligning to TRBD1. Trimming at V came to 6 bases and at J to 5 bases, leaving 19 bases not matched to a gene. This CDR3 comprises 18 residues. In germline, CDR1 is MGHRA, CDR2 YSYEKL. Written as DNA, the CDR3 is TGCGCCAGCAGTCGTCATCTTCAGGGACAGGGAGGGGCTTATGGCTACACCTTC. Amino acid sequence: CASSRHLQGQGGAYGYTF.

V and J are TRBV6-2 or TRBV6-3 and TRBJ2-2; D unclear. The CDR3 covers 15 residues. V lost 0 bases, J lost 7 bases, and 12 bases lay in between. Germline V lookup: CDR1 MNHEY, CDR2 SVGEGT. The CDR3 sequence: CASSYSGPAYGELFF. CDR3 in DNA: TGTGCCAGCAGTTACTCAGGACCGGCGTACGGGGAGCTGTTTTTT.

V gene TRBV2 combines with J gene TRBJ2-7, with 8 bases fitting TRBD1. CDR1 and CDR2 (germline): SNHLY, FYNNEI. The J segment lost 5 bases and the V segment lost 3 bases, leaving 6 bases of the junction unmatched. CDR3 size: 14 residues. CDR3 amino acids: CASSDRGRDHEQYV. The CDR3 DNA is TGTGCCAGCAGTGACAGGGGGCGCGACCACGAGCAGTACGTC.

The chain carries TRBV2 and TRBJ1-6; D perhaps matches TRBD1 (6 bases). Germline CDR1 SNHLY, CDR2 FYNNEI. V lost 8 bases, J lost 0 bases, and 17 bases lay in between. The CDR3 runs 17 residues. The CDR3 bases are TGTGCCAGCGGCTCCTGGGCGGACAGCTCCTATAATTCACCCCTCCACTTT. Its translation is CASGSWADSSYNSPLHF.

The V gene is TRBV6-2 or TRBV6-3, the J gene TRBJ2-1; D perhaps matches TRBD2 (6 bases). CDR3 length: 18 amino acids. Deletions cut 2 bases from V and 0 bases from J, with 17 bases between. Germline lookup yields CDR1 MNHEY and CDR2 SVGEGT. The CDR3 sequence: CASSYVPGLFHSYNEQFF. In nucleotides, the CDR3 is TGTGCCAGCAGTTACGTTCCGGGACTTTTCCACTCCTACAATGAGCAGTTCTTC.

The DNA of the CDR3 is TGTGCCACCAGCAGGGATCACTTCAATCAGCCCCAGCATTTT. As protein: CATSRDHFNQPQHF. The chain has TRBV15 and TRBJ1-5; D unresolved. Trimming removed 3 bases at V and 3 bases at J, with 9 bases between. Germline loops: CDR1 LNHNV, CDR2 YYDKDF (reference sequence). CDR3 length: 14 residues.

The chain is built from TRBV7-8 and TRBJ1-2; the D is unclear. Germline V gene data show CDR1 as SGHVS and CDR2 as FQNEAQ. The CDR3 sequence is 14 residues long. V lost 1 base to trimming and J lost 1 base, with 7 bases between them. CDR3 region: CASSLDANNYGYTF. The CDR3 DNA sequence: TGTGCCAGCAGCTTAGACGCGAATAACTATGGCTACACCTTC.

CDR3 coding DNA: TGTGCCAGCAGACACCAGCGGGGGGGAAGCACAGATACGCAGTATTTT. This sequence encodes CASRHQRGGSTDTQYF. The genes are TRBV27 and TRBJ2-3; 10 nucleotides match TRBD2. This CDR3 has 16 amino acids. Trimming at V came to 6 bases and at J to 0 bases, leaving 6 bases not matched to a gene. Germline CDR1 is MNHEY and CDR2 is SMNVEV (reference sequence).

The V and J genes are TRBV7-9 and TRBJ1-2; D unresolved. This CDR3 is 15 amino acids long. In germline, CDR1 is SEHNR, CDR2 FQNEAQ (reference sequence). V dropped 8 bases and J dropped 3 bases, with 19 bases sitting between them. The CDR3 here is CASPRALSEDYGYTF. The CDR3 region has the DNA TGTGCCAGCCCCCGGGCCCTTTCAGAGGACTATGGCTACACCTTC.

J is TRBJ1-2 and V is TRBV4-1, with 8 bases identical to TRBD1. Trimming at V came to 2 bases and at J to 7 bases, leaving 9 bases not matched to a gene. From germline, CDR1 is MGHRA and CDR2 YSYEKL. The CDR3 totals 15 residues. CDR3 sequence reads: CASSQTSGRGLGYTF. DNA of the CDR3: TGCGCCAGCAGCCAAACCTCTGGCAGGGGGCTTGGCTACACCTTC.

The genes are TRBV19 and TRBJ1-1, with D possibly matching TRBD1 (5 bases). The CDR3 consists of 13 residues. V was cut by 7 bases and J by 3 bases, with 12 bases left in between. Germline lookup yields CDR1 LNHDA and CDR2 SQIVND (reference sequence). This CDR3 is CASMNRWYTEAFF. Written as DNA, the CDR3 is TGTGCCAGTATGAACAGGTGGTACACTGAAGCTTTCTTT.

This clonotype was counted between two and nine times. The chain joins TRBV7-8 to TRBJ2-2, with D perhaps TRBD2 (5 bases). V lost 3 bases and J lost 4, with 9 bases in between. The CDR3 is 14 residues long. Germline values: CDR1 SGHVS, CDR2 FQNEAQ. CDR3 amino acids: CASSLVASTGELFF. The CDR3 DNA reads as TGTGCCAGCAGCTTGGTAGCGTCCACCGGGGAGCTGTTTTTT.

This clonotype was observed a handful of times. The chain uses TRBV19 and TRBJ1-5; D not certain. V lost 8 bases to trimming and J lost 7 bases, with 18 bases between them. This CDR3 has 14 residues. Germline values: CDR1 LNHDA, CDR2 SQIVND (reference sequence). The CDR3 here is CASQGPSPVQPQHF. CDR3 nucleotides: TGTGCCAGTCAAGGACCCTCCCCCGTGCAGCCCCAGCATTTT.

This clonotype showed up just once. V and J are TRBV27 and TRBJ2-3; 9 nucleotides agree with TRBD2. CDR1 MNHEY and CDR2 SMNVEV come from the germline V gene (reference sequence). The trim removed 8 bases at V and 4 bases at J, leaving 10 bases unmatched. CDR3 size: 15 residues. CDR3: CASSPSGVPADTQYF. DNA for the CDR3: TGTGCCAGCTCGCCTAGCGGGGTCCCTGCAGATACGCAGTATTTT.

This clonotype turned up a few times. The chain has TRBV4-1 and TRBJ2-2, with 7 bases aligning to TRBD2. Germline CDR1 and CDR2: MGHRA and YSYEKL. Unmatched junction bases numbered 19, after V lost 4 bases and J lost 5 bases. The CDR3 runs to 19 residues. The CDR3 DNA reads as TGCGCCAGCAGCCTCGCTTGGGGCGGGGGTCCCTCTGGAACCGGGGAGCTGTTTTTT. This translates into CASSLAWGGGPSGTGELFF.

This chain uses TRBV2 with TRBJ2-7, with D possibly being TRBD1 (5 bases). Germline-derived CDR1 and CDR2 are SNHLY and FYNNEI. Trimming removed 6 bases at V and 4 bases at J, with 10 bases between. CDR3 length equals 12 residues. The CDR3 spells CASRPAGYEQYV. For the CDR3, the DNA is TGTGCCAGCAGGCCCGCAGGGTACGAGCAGTACGTC.

This clonotype was picked up many times. The rearrangement links TRBV30 to TRBJ2-3; no clear D gene. Trimming took 3 bases from V and 0 from J, leaving 10 bases between them. Germline CDR1 GTSNPN, CDR2 SVGIG (reference sequence). This CDR3 is built from 14 residues. The CDR3 here is CAWRSSYSTDTQYF. Here the CDR3 DNA reads TGTGCCTGGAGGTCCAGCTATAGCACAGATACGCAGTATTTT.